The present TCR beta chain was sequenced within a study of PD-1 blockade in classical Hodgkin lymphoma. Produced via immunoSEQ multiplex PCR; TCRdb's table is partial and in-frame only. The repertoire holds 7,500 to 9,500 clones, with 70% to 90% as singletons. The germline CDR1 and CDR2 sequences are MNHNS and SASEGT. The CDR3 spans 14 residues. Trimming left V 8 bases short and J 8 bases short, with 19 bases between. The time point here: cycle 4 day 1 (C4D1), after less than 7 weeks of nivolumab. Relapse was seen in all patients after autologous stem cell transplantation, and brentuximab vedotin exposure was variable.

This sequence was found in a human donor with classical Hodgkin lymphoma. Sequences were derived from peripheral blood mononuclear cells (PBMCs), sampled before the fourth cycle of nivolumab. V usage is TRBV6-1 and J usage is TRBJ2-1, with D hard to call. CDR3 bases: TGTGCCAGCGATCAAGACTCACGTGGGGATGAGCAGTTCTTC. Translation gives CASDQDSRGDEQFF.